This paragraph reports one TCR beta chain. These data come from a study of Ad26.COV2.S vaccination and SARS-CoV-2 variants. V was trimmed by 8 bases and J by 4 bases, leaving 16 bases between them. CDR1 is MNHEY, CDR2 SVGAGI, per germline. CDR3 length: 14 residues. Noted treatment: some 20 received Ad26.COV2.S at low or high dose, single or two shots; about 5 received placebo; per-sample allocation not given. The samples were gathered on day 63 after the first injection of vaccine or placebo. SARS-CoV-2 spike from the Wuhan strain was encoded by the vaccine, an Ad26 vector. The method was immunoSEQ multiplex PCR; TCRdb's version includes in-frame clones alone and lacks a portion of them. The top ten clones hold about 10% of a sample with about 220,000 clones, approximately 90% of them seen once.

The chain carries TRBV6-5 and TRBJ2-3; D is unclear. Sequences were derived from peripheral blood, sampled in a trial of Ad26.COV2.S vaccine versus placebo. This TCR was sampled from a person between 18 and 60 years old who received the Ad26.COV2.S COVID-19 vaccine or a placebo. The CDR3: CASSPVGDPDTQYF. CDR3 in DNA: TGTGCCAGCTCCCCCGTCGGAGATCCAGATACGCAGTATTTT.